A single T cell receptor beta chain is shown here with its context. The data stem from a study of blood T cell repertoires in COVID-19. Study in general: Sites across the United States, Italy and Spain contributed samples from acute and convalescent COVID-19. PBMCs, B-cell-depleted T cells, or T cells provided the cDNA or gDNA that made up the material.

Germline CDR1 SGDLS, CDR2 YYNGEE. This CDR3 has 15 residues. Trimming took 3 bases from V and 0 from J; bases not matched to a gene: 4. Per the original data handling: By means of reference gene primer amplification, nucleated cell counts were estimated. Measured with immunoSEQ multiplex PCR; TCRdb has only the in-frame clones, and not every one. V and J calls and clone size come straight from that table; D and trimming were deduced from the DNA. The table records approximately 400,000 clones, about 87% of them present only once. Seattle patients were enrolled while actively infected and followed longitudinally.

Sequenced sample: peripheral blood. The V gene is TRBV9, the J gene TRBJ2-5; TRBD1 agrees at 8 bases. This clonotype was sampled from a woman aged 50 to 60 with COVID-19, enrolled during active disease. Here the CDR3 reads CASSAQGANQETQYF. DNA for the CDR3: TGTGCCAGCAGCGCCCAGGGGGCTAACCAAGAGACCCAGTACTTC.